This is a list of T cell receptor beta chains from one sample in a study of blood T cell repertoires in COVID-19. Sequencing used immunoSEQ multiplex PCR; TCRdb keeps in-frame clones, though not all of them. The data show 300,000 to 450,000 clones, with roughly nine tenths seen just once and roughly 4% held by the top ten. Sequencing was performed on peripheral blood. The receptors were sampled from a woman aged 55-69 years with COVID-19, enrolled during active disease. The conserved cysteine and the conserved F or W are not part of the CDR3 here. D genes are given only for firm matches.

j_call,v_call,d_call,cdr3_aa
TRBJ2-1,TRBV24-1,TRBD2,ATSDPGTSGGYNEQF
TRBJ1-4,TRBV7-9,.,ASSVFSGGNEKLF
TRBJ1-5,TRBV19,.,ASRLQADIPQPQH
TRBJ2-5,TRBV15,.,ATSRDGRETQY
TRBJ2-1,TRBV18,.,ASSRGTPREQF
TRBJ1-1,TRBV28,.,ASSLPPGQRPF
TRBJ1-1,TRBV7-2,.,ASSQPVNTEAF
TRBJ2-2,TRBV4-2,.,ASSQERVNTGELF
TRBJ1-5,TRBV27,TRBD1,ASSPLDRGLAQPQH
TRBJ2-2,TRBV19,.,ATNRGGSSNTGELF
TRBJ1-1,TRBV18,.,ASSRDTEAF
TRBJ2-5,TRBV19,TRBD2,ASSIPGLADSTKETQY
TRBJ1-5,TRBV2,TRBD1,ASSYRDRAQPQH
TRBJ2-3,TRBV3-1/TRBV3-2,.,ASSREQGGQY
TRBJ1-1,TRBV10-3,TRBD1,AIRNPSSGTGNTEAF
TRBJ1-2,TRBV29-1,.,SVGADRRGGYT
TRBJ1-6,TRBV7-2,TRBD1,ASSHWTGLNNSPLH